These 18 T cell receptor beta chains share one sample of origin, sequenced in a study of control samples from healthy donors and cancer patients. TCRdb keeps only in-frame clones here, not all; method: immunoSEQ multiplex PCR. The repertoire holds over 85,000 clones, with roughly 90% as singletons. Input material: PBMCs. These TCRs come from a woman in her fifties or sixties with lung cancer.

The chain has TRBV24-1 and TRBJ1-2, with D possibly being TRBD1 (6 bases). Germline V gene data show CDR1 as KGHDR and CDR2 as SFDVKD. V lost 4 bases, J lost 3 bases, and 11 bases lay in between. There are 14 residues in the CDR3. The CDR3 spells CATSEPGEHYGYTF. CDR3 DNA: TGTGCCACCAGTGAACCAGGGGAGCACTATGGCTACACCTTC.

V and J are TRBV10-3 and TRBJ1-5, with D uncertain. CDR1 is ENHRY, CDR2 SYGVKD, per germline. Deletions cut 5 bases from V and 5 bases from J, with 10 bases between. The CDR3 sequence is 13 residues long. CDR3 loop: CAISPGSHQPQHF. In nucleotides, the CDR3 is TGTGCCATCAGTCCGGGTTCGCATCAGCCCCAGCATTTT.

The chain carries TRBV27 and TRBJ2-1; TRBD2 agrees at 11 bases. With V trimmed by 6 bases and J by 12 bases, 7 bases remained unmatched. The germline gives CDR1 MNHEY, CDR2 SMNVEV (reference sequence). This CDR3 has 13 residues. DNA for the CDR3: TGTGCCAGCAGCTCCTCCACTAGCGGGAGGCAGTTCTTC. Amino acids: CASSSSTSGRQFF.

The rearrangement uses TRBV7-9 and TRBJ2-4; 7 nucleotides agree with TRBD1. Germline V gene data show CDR1 as SEHNR and CDR2 as FQNEAQ (reference sequence). The junction had 7 bases not matched to a gene; V was cut back by 5 bases and J by 0 bases. CDR3 size: 16 residues. The CDR3: CASSPPGTVAKNIQYF. DNA for the CDR3: TGTGCCAGCAGCCCCCCAGGGACAGTAGCCAAAAACATTCAGTACTTC.

The V and J genes are TRBV6-1 and TRBJ1-3; tentatively, D is TRBD1 (5 bases). This CDR3 comprises 14 residues. Germline lookup yields CDR1 MNHNS and CDR2 SASEGT. The ends were cut back, 2 bases at V and 1 base at J, with 6 bases in the middle. In nucleotides, the CDR3 is TGTGCCAGCAGTGAATCAGGGTCTGGAAACACCATATATTTT. Translation: CASSESGSGNTIYF.

The CDR3 protein is CSVKQGAPDSPLHF. The CDR3 DNA reads as TGCAGCGTAAAACAGGGGGCGCCGGATTCACCCCTCCACTTT. The rearrangement links TRBV29-1 to TRBJ1-6; TRBD1 agrees at 9 bases. V gave up 6 bases and J gave up 8 bases; unmatched junction bases: 8. CDR1 and CDR2 from the germline V gene are SQVTM and ANQGSEA. This CDR3 has 14 amino acids.

This rearrangement joins TRBV18 to TRBJ2-7; D unclear. The V end was cut by 1 base, the J end by 4 bases, with 11 bases between. CDR1 and CDR2 from the germline V gene are KGHSH and LQKENI. The CDR3 is 14 amino acids. The CDR3 DNA sequence: TGTGCCAGCTCACCACGTCGTGGGTCTTACGAGCAGTACTTC. It encodes CASSPRRGSYEQYF.

The chain recombines TRBV10-3 with TRBJ2-1, with D unclear. The CDR3 length is 13 residues. Trimming left V 5 bases short and J 8 bases short, with 13 bases between. CDR1 and CDR2 from the germline V gene are ENHRY and SYGVKD. The CDR3 here is CAISPTSDHEQFF. CDR3 DNA sequence: TGTGCCATCAGTCCGACTTCGGATCATGAGCAGTTCTTC.

The chain carries TRBV24-1 and TRBJ2-1, with a possible D match to TRBD1 (6 bases). This CDR3 contains 15 residues. Germline V gene data show CDR1 as KGHDR and CDR2 as SFDVKD. Trimming cost V 2 bases and J 10 bases, with 17 bases left between them. Written as DNA, the CDR3 is TGTGCCACCAGTGATTCACAGGGTTTGGTGACAGAGCAGTTCTTC. Its translation: CATSDSQGLVTEQFF.

This clone has a single count. The V and J genes are TRBV30 and TRBJ1-3; tentatively, D is TRBD1 (6 bases). The CDR3 sequence is 14 residues long. Germline loops: CDR1 GTSNPN, CDR2 SVGIG (reference sequence). The V gene lost 7 bases and the J gene lost 3 bases, with 16 bases spanning the gap. CDR3 in DNA: TGTGCCTCACAAAGGGGGGGGCTTGGAAACACCATATATTTT. Translated, it gives CASQRGGLGNTIYF. Full variable domain (outside the CDR3, taken from reference TRBV30 and TRBJ1-3): SQTIHQWPATLVQPVGSPLSLECTVEGTSNPNLYWYRQAAGRGLQLLFYSVGIGQISSEVPQNLSASRPQDRQFILSSKKLLLSDSGFYLCASQRGGLGNTIYFGEGSWLTVV.

The chain joins TRBV6-1 to TRBJ2-5, with 14 bases fitting TRBD2. V was clipped by 3 bases and J by 10 bases; unmatched bases: 7. The CDR3 covers 15 residues. Germline values: CDR1 MNHNS, CDR2 SASEGT. CDR3: CASSETSGRAGGQYF. CDR3 in DNA: TGTGCCAGCAGTGAGACTAGCGGGAGGGCCGGGGGCCAGTACTTC.

The chain combines TRBV12-3 or TRBV12-4 with TRBJ1-5, with 7 bases aligning to TRBD1. V shed 5 bases, J shed 4 bases, and the junction held 2 bases outside the gene matches. The CDR3 is 13 amino acids. CDR3 DNA sequence: TGTGCCAGCAGTCCACAGGGGAATCAGCCCCAGCATTTT. Amino acid sequence: CASSPQGNQPQHF.

This clone has just a few counts. The chain uses TRBV7-6 and TRBJ2-5; tentative D call: TRBD1 (6 bases). This CDR3 has 15 residues. CDR1 and CDR2 from the germline V gene are SGHVS and FNYEAQ. V was trimmed by 5 bases and J by 2 bases, leaving 15 bases between them. This CDR3 is CASSPSGQIQETQYF. The CDR3 DNA reads TGTGCCAGCAGCCCATCGGGACAAATACAAGAGACCCAGTACTTC.

This sequence joins TRBV4-2 and TRBJ2-5; TRBD2 agrees at 8 bases. Trimming at V came to 1 base and at J to 5 bases, leaving 12 bases not matched to a gene. The CDR3 is 17 amino acids. In germline, CDR1 is LGHNA, CDR2 YNFKEQ. CDR3 loop: CASSQGGGSGVLETQYF. The CDR3 DNA sequence: TGTGCCAGCAGCCAAGGGGGAGGTAGCGGGGTCCTGGAGACCCAGTACTTC.

This chain connects TRBV12-3 or TRBV12-4 to TRBJ2-7; TRBD1 might be the D (5 bases). Trimming removed 5 bases at V and 3 bases at J, with 11 bases between. The CDR3 runs 13 residues. CDR3 sequence: CASSPTGNYEQYF. The CDR3 nucleotides read TGTGCCAGCAGTCCTACAGGAAACTACGAGCAGTACTTC.

This chain connects TRBV5-1 to TRBJ2-1; 9 nucleotides match TRBD2. V shed 0 bases and J 4 bases; nucleotides not matched to a gene: 5. Germline CDR1 reads SGHRS; CDR2 reads YFSETQ. The CDR3 totals 16 residues. The CDR3 spells CASSLGGAGGYNEQFF. The CDR3, as DNA: TGCGCCAGCAGCTTGGGAGGTGCGGGAGGGTACAATGAGCAGTTCTTC.

The chain's CDR3 is CASSLGVGGSYNEQFF. The CDR3 DNA reads TGTGCCAGCAGCTTGGGGGTTGGGGGCTCCTACAATGAGCAGTTCTTC. The chain recombines TRBV5-4 with TRBJ2-1, with D possibly called TRBD1 or TRBD2 (5 bases each). Germline CDR1 is SGHNT and CDR2 is YYREEE (reference sequence). V was cut by 0 bases and J by 0 bases, with 10 bases left in between. CDR3 length: 16 residues. The full variable domain, its missing parts supplied by reference TRBV5-4 and TRBJ2-1, is ETGVTQSPTHLIKTRGQQVTLRCSSQSGHNTVSWYQQALGQGPQFIFQYYREEENGRGNFPPRFSGLQFPNYSSELNVNALELDDSALYLCASSLGVGGSYNEQFFGPGTRLTVL.

The chain recombines TRBV5-4 with TRBJ1-4, with TRBD1 matching over 8 bases. Germline CDR1 reads SGHNT; CDR2 reads YYREEE (reference sequence). This CDR3 spans 15 amino acids. The trim removed 4 bases at V and 5 bases at J, leaving 7 bases unmatched. CDR3 in amino acids: CASSIRTGKNEKLFF. The CDR3 DNA reads as TGTGCCAGCAGCATACGGACAGGGAAAAATGAAAAACTGTTTTTT.